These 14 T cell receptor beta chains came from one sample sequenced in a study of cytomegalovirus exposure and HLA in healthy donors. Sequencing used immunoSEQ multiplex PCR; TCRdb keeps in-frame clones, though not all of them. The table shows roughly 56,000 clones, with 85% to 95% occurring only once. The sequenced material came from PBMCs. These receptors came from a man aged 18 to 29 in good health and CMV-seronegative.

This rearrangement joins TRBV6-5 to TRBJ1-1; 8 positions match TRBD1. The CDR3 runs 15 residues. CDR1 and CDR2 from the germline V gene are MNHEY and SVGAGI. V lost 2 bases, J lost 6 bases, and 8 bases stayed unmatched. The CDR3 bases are TGTGCCAGCAGTTACGGTTCTTCAGGGGGCCCTGAAGCTTTCTTT. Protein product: CASSYGSSGGPEAFF.

The CDR3 coding sequence is TGTGCCAGCCGGGACATCGGAAACTATGGCTACACCTTC. It encodes CASRDIGNYGYTF. This chain links TRBV6-1 with TRBJ1-2; a weak D match, TRBD1 (6 bases). This CDR3 has 13 residues. Trimming took off 8 bases at V and 2 bases at J, with 12 bases between the two ends. CDR1 and CDR2 (germline): MNHNS, SASEGT.

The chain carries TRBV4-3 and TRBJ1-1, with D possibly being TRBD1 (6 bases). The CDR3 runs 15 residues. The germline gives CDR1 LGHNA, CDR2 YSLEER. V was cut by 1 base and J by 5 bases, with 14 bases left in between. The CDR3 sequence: CASSQGGQYGTEAFF. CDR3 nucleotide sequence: TGCGCCAGCAGCCAAGGGGGGCAGTATGGAACTGAAGCTTTCTTT.

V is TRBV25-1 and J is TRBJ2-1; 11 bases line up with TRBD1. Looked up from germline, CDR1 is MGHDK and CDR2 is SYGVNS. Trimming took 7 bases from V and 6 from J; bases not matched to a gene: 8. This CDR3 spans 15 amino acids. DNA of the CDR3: TGTGCCAGCACACAGACCGGGACAGGGGGCAATGAGCAGTTCTTC. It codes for CASTQTGTGGNEQFF.

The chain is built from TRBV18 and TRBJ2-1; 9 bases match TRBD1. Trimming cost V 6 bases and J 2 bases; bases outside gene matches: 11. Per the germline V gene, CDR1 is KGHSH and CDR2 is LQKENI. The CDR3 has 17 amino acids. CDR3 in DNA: TGTGCCAGCTCGCCAAATTCCGGGACAGGGACCTACAATGAGCAGTTCTTC. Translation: CASSPNSGTGTYNEQFF. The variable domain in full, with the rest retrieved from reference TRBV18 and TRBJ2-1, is NAGVMQNPRHLVRRRGQEARLRCSPMKGHSHVYWYRQLPEEGLKFMVYLQKENIIDESGMPKERFSAEFPKEGPSILRIQQVVRGDSAAYFCASSPNSGTGTYNEQFFGPGTRLTVL.

CDR3 bases: TGTGCCAGCACCATCAGGAGACAGGGAATCGGGGAGCTGTTTTTT. As protein: CASTIRRQGIGELFF. J is TRBJ2-2 and V is TRBV7-8; TRBD1 matches 7 bases. The junction had 12 bases not matched to a gene; V was cut back by 7 bases and J by 7 bases. The germline V gene has CDR1 SGHVS and CDR2 FQNEAQ. CDR3 length equals 15 residues.

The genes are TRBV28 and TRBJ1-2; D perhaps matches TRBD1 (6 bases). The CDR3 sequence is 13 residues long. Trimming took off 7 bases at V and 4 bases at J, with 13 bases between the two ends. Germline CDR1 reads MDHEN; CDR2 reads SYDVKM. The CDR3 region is CASTLNRAYGYTF. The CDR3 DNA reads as TGTGCCAGCACCTTAAACAGGGCCTATGGCTACACCTTC.

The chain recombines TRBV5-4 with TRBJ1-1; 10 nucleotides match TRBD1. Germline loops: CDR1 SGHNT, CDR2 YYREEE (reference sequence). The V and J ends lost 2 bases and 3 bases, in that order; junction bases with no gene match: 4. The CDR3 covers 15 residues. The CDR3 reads CASSFGGTGDTEAFF. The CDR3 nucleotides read TGTGCCAGCAGCTTTGGCGGGACAGGGGACACTGAAGCTTTCTTT.

The CDR3 region has the DNA TGCGCCAGCAGCTTGGTCCTAGCGGGCGGTACGGTTGAGCAGTTCTTC. Protein: CASSLVLAGGTVEQFF. V and J are TRBV5-1 and TRBJ2-1, with TRBD2 identical over 8 bases. The CDR3 is 16 residues long. Germline V gene data show CDR1 as SGHRS and CDR2 as YFSETQ. V was pared by 0 bases and J by 9 bases, with 11 bases of the junction left unmatched.

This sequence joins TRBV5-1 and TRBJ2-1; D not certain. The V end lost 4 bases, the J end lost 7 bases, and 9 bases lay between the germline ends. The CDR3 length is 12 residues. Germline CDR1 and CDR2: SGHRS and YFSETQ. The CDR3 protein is CASSRLENEQFF. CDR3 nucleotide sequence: TGCGCCAGCAGCCGACTGGAAAATGAGCAGTTCTTC.

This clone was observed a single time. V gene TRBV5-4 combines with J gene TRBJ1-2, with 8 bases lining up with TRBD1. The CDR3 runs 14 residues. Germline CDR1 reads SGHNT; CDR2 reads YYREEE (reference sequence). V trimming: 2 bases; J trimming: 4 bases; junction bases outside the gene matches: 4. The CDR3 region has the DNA TGTGCCAGCAGCTTTGACAGGGGTAGCTATGGCTACACCTTC. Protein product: CASSFDRGSYGYTF.

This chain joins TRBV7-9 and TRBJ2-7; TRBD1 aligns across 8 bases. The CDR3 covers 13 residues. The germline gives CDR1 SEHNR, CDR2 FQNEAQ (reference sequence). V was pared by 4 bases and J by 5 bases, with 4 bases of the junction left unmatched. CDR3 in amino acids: CASSSQTGDEQYF. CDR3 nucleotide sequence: TGTGCCAGCAGCTCCCAGACAGGGGACGAGCAGTACTTC.

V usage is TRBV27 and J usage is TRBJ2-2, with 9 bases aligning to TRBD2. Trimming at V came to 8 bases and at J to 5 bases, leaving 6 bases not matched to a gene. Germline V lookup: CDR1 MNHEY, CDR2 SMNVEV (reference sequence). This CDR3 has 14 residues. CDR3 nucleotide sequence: TGTGCCAGCTCTGGACTAGCGTCAACCGGGGAGCTGTTTTTT. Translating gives CASSGLASTGELFF.

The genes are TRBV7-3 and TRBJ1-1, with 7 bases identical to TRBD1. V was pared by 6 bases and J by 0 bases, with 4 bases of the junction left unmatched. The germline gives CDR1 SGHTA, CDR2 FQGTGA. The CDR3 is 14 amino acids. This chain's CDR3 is CASRWGQLNTEAFF. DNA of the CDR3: TGTGCCAGCAGGTGGGGACAGTTGAACACTGAAGCTTTCTTT.